Following are 12 T cell receptor beta chains from one sample sequenced in a study of T cell responses to AZD1222 COVID-19 vaccine. Using immunoSEQ multiplex PCR, the repertoire was profiled, and TCRdb retains in-frame clones only, with some absent. The sample includes 150,000 to 200,000 clones, approximately 94% of them seen just once. The material was peripheral blood, obtained 28 days after the second AZD1222 dose. Source of these receptors: an adult who received the AZD1222 COVID-19 vaccine.

The genes are TRBV9 and TRBJ2-1; the match to TRBD2 covers 15 bases. V lost 4 bases to trimming and J lost 7 bases; unmatched junction nucleotides: 3. CDR1 and CDR2 from the germline V gene are SGDLS and YYNGEE. This CDR3 is 15 amino acids long. The CDR3 spells CASSLGTSGRNEQFF. CDR3 coding DNA: TGTGCCAGCAGCCTCGGGACTAGCGGGAGGAATGAGCAGTTCTTC.

The gene calls are TRBV6-5 and TRBJ2-2; D tentatively fits TRBD1 or TRBD2 (5 bases each). Germline CDR1 reads MNHEY; CDR2 reads SVGAGI. The CDR3 length is 14 residues. Trimming cost V 10 bases and J 1 base, with 13 bases left between them. For the CDR3, the DNA is TGTGCCACCCGGTTTGGGGGGAACACCGGGGAGCTGTTTTTT. It specifies CATRFGGNTGELFF.

V is TRBV5-1 and J is TRBJ1-1; D is undetermined. This CDR3 has 14 amino acids. Germline V gene sequence: CDR1 SGHRS, CDR2 YFSETQ. Trimming cost V 3 bases and J 4 bases, with 13 bases left between them. In DNA, the CDR3 is TGCGCCAGCAGCTCGGAGGCGGGGATCACTGAAGCTTTCTTT. This codes for CASSSEAGITEAFF. Supplemented by reference TRBV5-1 and TRBJ1-1, the full variable domain reads KAGVTQTPRYLIKTRGQQVTLSCSPISGHRSVSWYQQTPGQGLQFLFEYFSETQRNKGNFPGRFSGRQFSNSRSEMNVSTLELGDSALYLCASSSEAGITEAFFGQGTRLTVV.

The rearrangement links TRBV6-5 to TRBJ2-2; D is unclear. V dropped 4 bases and J dropped 6 bases, with 6 bases sitting between them. CDR1 is MNHEY, CDR2 SVGAGI, per germline. The CDR3 runs to 12 residues. CDR3 DNA sequence: TGTGCCAGCAGTTTCATGTCCGGGGAGCTGTTTTTT. Amino acid sequence: CASSFMSGELFF.

The V gene is TRBV15, the J gene TRBJ1-3; D is undetermined. V was clipped by 4 bases and J by 0 bases, with 13 bases between them. The length of the CDR3 is 16 residues. CDR1 and CDR2 from the germline V gene are LNHNV and YYDKDF (reference sequence). CDR3 residues: CATSIGWADSGNTIYF. The CDR3 DNA follows: TGTGCCACCAGCATAGGTTGGGCAGACTCTGGAAACACCATATATTTT.

The gene calls are TRBV29-1 and TRBJ2-1; 10 positions match TRBD2. Per the germline V gene, CDR1 is SQVTM and CDR2 is ANQGSEA. The CDR3 is 13 residues long. Losses at the gene ends were 6 bases for V and 9 bases for J; bases not matched to a gene: 8. DNA for the CDR3: TGCAGCGTCCGGACTAGCGGACGACCTGAGCAGTTCTTC. This translates into CSVRTSGRPEQFF.

The chain is built from TRBV6-5 and TRBJ1-2; D is unclear. Trimming pared 7 bases from V and 2 bases from J, leaving 17 bases between. This CDR3 is 15 amino acids long. Germline V gene lookup returns CDR1 MNHEY and CDR2 SVGAGI. CDR3 bases: TGTGCCAGCAAAAATGGCCGGGGAATCAACTATGGCTACACCTTC. Translation gives CASKNGRGINYGYTF.

V and J are TRBV7-3 and TRBJ1-2; 7 bases are a match to TRBD1. Germline V gives CDR1 SGHTA, CDR2 FQGTGA. The CDR3 contains 15 residues. Trimming took 5 bases from V and 6 from J; bases not matched to a gene: 12. The CDR3 coding sequence is TGTGCCAGCAGCCCAGGGGGGCACCTATTTGATGGCTACACCTTC. Residues: CASSPGGHLFDGYTF.

This chain connects TRBV19 to TRBJ2-2; TRBD2 agrees at 12 bases. CDR3 size: 14 residues. V was clipped by 6 bases and J by 4 bases; unmatched bases: 0. The germline V gene encodes CDR1 LNHDA and CDR2 SQIVND (reference sequence). The CDR3 DNA follows: TGTGCCAGTAGGGGACTAGCGGGCACCGGGGAGCTGTTTTTT. It yields the protein CASRGLAGTGELFF.

The sample holds one count of this clone. This chain uses TRBV18 with TRBJ1-5; D call uncertain. Germline V gene sequence: CDR1 KGHSH, CDR2 LQKENI. The CDR3 contains 15 residues. Trimming cost V 4 bases and J 0 bases, with 10 bases left between them. The DNA for the CDR3 is TGTGCCAGCTCACTAGCCGAGGGTAGCAATCAGCCCCAGCATTTT. Its translation: CASSLAEGSNQPQHF.

The chain is built from TRBV7-9 and TRBJ2-1; 7 bases are a match to TRBD1. Unmatched junction bases numbered 6, after V lost 5 bases and J lost 2 bases. The V gene's germline CDR1 is SEHNR and CDR2 FQNEAQ (reference sequence). The CDR3 runs to 15 residues. This chain's CDR3 is CASSPRGTAYNEQFF. The DNA of the CDR3 is TGTGCCAGCAGCCCCAGGGGGACCGCCTACAATGAGCAGTTCTTC.

This chain connects TRBV14 to TRBJ1-1, with D uncertain. Germline lookup yields CDR1 SGHDN and CDR2 FVKESK. This CDR3 has 14 amino acids. The V end was cut by 1 base, the J end by 7 bases, with 13 bases between. The CDR3 DNA sequence: TGTGCCAGCAGCCAAGCTTTACTTGGGGATGAAGCTTTCTTT. Translated, it gives CASSQALLGDEAFF. Drawing the rest from reference TRBV14 and TRBJ1-1, the complete variable domain is EAGVTQFPSHSVIEKGQTVTLRCDPISGHDNLYWYRRVMGKEIKFLLHFVKESKQDESGMPNNRFLAERTGGTYSTLKVQPAELEDSGVYFCASSQALLGDEAFFGQGTRLTVV.